This TCR beta chain was documented in a study of CD8 T cells in ankylosing spondylitis. Study-wide points: As for the disease-linked clones, they showed a CD8+ phenotype and occurred at relatively low frequencies in peripheral blood. Disease-associated clones were reportedly significantly overrepresented in matched ankylosing spondylitis synovial fluid.

A quantitative 5'-RACE method, one with molecular barcodes, was used to make TCR beta libraries. One entry per CDR3 protein results from TCRdb running MiXCR on the 5' RACE reads. The sample has roughly 220,000 distinct CDR3 sequences; roughly a tenth are singletons. The CDR3 is 16 amino acids. Per the germline V gene, CDR1 is SGHRS and CDR2 is YFSETQ. Trimming removed 4 bases at V and 4 bases at J, with 21 bases between. This clonotype was recorded a few times. Its cognate antigen is unknown. Sequenced input: blood, either unsorted or a sorted T cell fraction (not recorded which). The V and J genes are TRBV5-1 and TRBJ2-7, with D possibly being TRBD2 (6 bases). The TCR sequence derives from a male donor with ankylosing spondylitis or in good health (not recorded which). The CDR3 loop reads CASSTGTDTSWYEQYF. The CDR3 DNA is TGCGCCAGCAGCACGGGGACTGATACTTCGTGGTACGAGCAGTACTTC.